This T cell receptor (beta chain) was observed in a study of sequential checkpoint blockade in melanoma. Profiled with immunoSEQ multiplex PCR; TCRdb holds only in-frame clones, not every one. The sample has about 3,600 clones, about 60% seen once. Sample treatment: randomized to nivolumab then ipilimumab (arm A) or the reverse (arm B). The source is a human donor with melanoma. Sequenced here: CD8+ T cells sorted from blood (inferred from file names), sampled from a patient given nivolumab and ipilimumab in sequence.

CDR3 sequence: CASSLGAGASYEQYF. CDR3 coding DNA: TGTGCCAGCAGCTTAGGAGCGGGGGCCTCCTACGAGCAGTACTTC. The rearrangement joins TRBV11-2 to TRBJ2-7, with TRBD2 matching over 8 bases. The junction had 2 bases not matched to a gene; V was cut back by 1 base and J by 0 bases. The germline V gene has CDR1 SGHAT and CDR2 FQNNGV. This CDR3 is 15 amino acids long.